The 15 T cell receptor beta chains reported below all come from one sample, sequenced in a study of T cell responses to AZD1222 COVID-19 vaccine. Only in-frame clones appear in the TCRdb table, and some are missing; sequencing was by immunoSEQ multiplex PCR. The sample lists about 120,000 clones, 80% to 90% occurring once. Material: peripheral blood, obtained on day 0 of AZD1222 vaccination. The receptors shown here come from an adult in good health.

The chain uses TRBV5-1 and TRBJ1-2; D possibly corresponds to TRBD1 (6 bases). CDR1 is SGHRS, CDR2 YFSETQ, per germline. The CDR3 consists of 14 residues. The V end lost 1 base, the J end lost 6 bases, and 13 bases lay between the germline ends. The CDR3 sequence: CASSLSNGGNGYTF. DNA of the CDR3: TGCGCCAGCAGCTTGTCGAACGGGGGCAATGGCTACACCTTC. The variable domain in full, completed from reference TRBV5-1 and TRBJ1-2, reads KAGVTQTPRYLIKTRGQQVTLSCSPISGHRSVSWYQQTPGQGLQFLFEYFSETQRNKGNFPGRFSGRQFSNSRSEMNVSTLELGDSALYLCASSLSNGGNGYTFGSGTRLTVV.

This clone was observed a handful of times. The rearrangement links TRBV5-6 to TRBJ1-5; no definite D call. Germline V lookup: CDR1 SGHDT, CDR2 YYEEEE. Deletions cut 2 bases from V and 0 bases from J, with 6 bases between. CDR3 length: 14 residues. As DNA, the CDR3 is TGTGCCAGCAGCTTTGGGTATAGCAATCAGCCCCAGCATTTT. Amino acid sequence: CASSFGYSNQPQHF.

This clone was recorded many times. This chain connects TRBV14 to TRBJ2-1; possibly TRBD1 for D (6 bases). This CDR3 comprises 16 residues. Trimming pared 4 bases from V and 4 bases from J, leaving 17 bases between. The germline gives CDR1 SGHDN, CDR2 FVKESK. For the CDR3, the DNA is TGTGCCAGCAGCCGTGGTGGGGGCCGGCCTTACAATGAGCAGTTCTTC. Amino acid sequence: CASSRGGGRPYNEQFF. Drawing the rest from reference TRBV14 and TRBJ2-1, the complete variable domain is EAGVTQFPSHSVIEKGQTVTLRCDPISGHDNLYWYRRVMGKEIKFLLHFVKESKQDESGMPNNRFLAERTGGTYSTLKVQPAELEDSGVYFCASSRGGGRPYNEQFFGPGTRLTVL.

This clone was counted between two and nine times. The chain employs TRBV5-1 and TRBJ1-5; D might be TRBD1 (5 bases). CDR1 is SGHRS, CDR2 YFSETQ, per germline. The CDR3 has 14 amino acids. The V and J ends lost 4 bases and 3 bases respectively, with 11 bases between them. The CDR3 region has the DNA TGCGCCAGCAGCCCCCAGGGACCCAATCAGCCCCAGCATTTT. Protein: CASSPQGPNQPQHF.

CDR3 loop: CASSGSQNEKLFF. The CDR3 DNA reads TGTGCCAGCAGTGGGAGCCAGAATGAAAAACTGTTTTTT. J is TRBJ1-4 and V is TRBV12-3 or TRBV12-4; D gene ambiguous. The CDR3 is made up of 13 amino acids. V was cut by 5 bases and J by 5 bases, with 9 bases left in between.

The chain joins TRBV5-4 to TRBJ1-2; 10 bases match TRBD1. This CDR3 comprises 15 residues. The junction had 9 bases not matched to a gene; V was cut back by 5 bases and J by 5 bases. Per germline, CDR1 SGHNT and CDR2 YYREEE (reference sequence). CDR3 sequence: CASRQTGGGGYGYTF. The CDR3 nucleotides read TGTGCCAGCAGACAGACAGGGGGCGGGGGATATGGCTACACCTTC.

The gene calls are TRBV3-1 (or the pseudogene TRBV3-2) and TRBJ2-1; TRBD2 might be the D (6 bases). This CDR3 is 17 amino acids long. Germline V gene data show CDR1 as LGHDT and CDR2 as YNNKEL (reference sequence). Trimming cost V 2 bases and J 8 bases, with 22 bases left between them. The CDR3: CASSQKKPTSRSDEQFF. The CDR3, as DNA: TGTGCCAGCAGCCAAAAGAAGCCCACTAGCCGCTCCGATGAGCAGTTCTTC.

In its sample, this clone was seen a few times. This rearrangement joins TRBV5-1 to TRBJ2-1; a possible D gene is TRBD1 (5 bases). The germline V gene encodes CDR1 SGHRS and CDR2 YFSETQ. This CDR3 is built from 15 residues. The germline V and J ends were trimmed by 0 bases and 3 bases, with 10 bases remaining between them. This chain's CDR3 is CASSLARVNYNEQFF. The CDR3 DNA is TGCGCCAGCAGCTTGGCCAGGGTCAACTACAATGAGCAGTTCTTC. The full variable domain, rest sourced from reference TRBV5-1 and TRBJ2-1, is KAGVTQTPRYLIKTRGQQVTLSCSPISGHRSVSWYQQTPGQGLQFLFEYFSETQRNKGNFPGRFSGRQFSNSRSEMNVSTLELGDSALYLCASSLARVNYNEQFFGPGTRLTVL.

This chain joins TRBV27 and TRBJ2-1; no clear D. Germline V gene lookup returns CDR1 MNHEY and CDR2 SMNVEV (reference sequence). Trimming pared 5 bases from V and 0 bases from J, leaving 11 bases between. The CDR3 sequence is 15 residues long. CDR3 DNA: TGTGCCAGCAGTGATAGTGGTAGCTCCTACAATGAGCAGTTCTTC. Protein sequence: CASSDSGSSYNEQFF.

V and J are TRBV7-2 and TRBJ1-2; D remains ambiguous. Trimming removed 4 bases at V and 4 bases at J, with 7 bases between. The CDR3 spans 12 residues. CDR1 SGHTA and CDR2 FQGNSA come from the germline V gene. The CDR3 DNA sequence: TGTGCCAGCAGCTCCCAGGTCTATGGCTACACCTTC. Translated, it gives CASSSQVYGYTF.

The J gene is TRBJ2-3, the V gene TRBV4-3, with D possibly being TRBD2 (5 bases). The CDR3 has 16 amino acids. Germline values: CDR1 LGHNA, CDR2 YSLEER. The V end was cut by 0 bases, the J end by 1 base, with 11 bases between. CDR3 amino acids: CASSQDLGGRTDTQYF. CDR3 nucleotides: TGCGCCAGCAGCCAAGATTTAGGAGGCCGCACAGATACGCAGTATTTT.

The rearrangement uses TRBV10-3 and TRBJ1-1; no reliable D call. Trimming cost V 4 bases and J 0 bases, with 15 bases left between them. Germline CDR1 ENHRY, CDR2 SYGVKD. CDR3 length: 16 amino acids. The CDR3: CAISVQVQVMNTEAFF. The DNA of the CDR3 is TGTGCCATCAGTGTCCAGGTCCAGGTCATGAACACTGAAGCTTTCTTT.

This sequence joins TRBV11-2 and TRBJ2-1; 11 bases map to TRBD1. This CDR3 comprises 14 residues. The germline V gene has CDR1 SGHAT and CDR2 FQNNGV. Trimming removed 6 bases from V and 5 bases from J; junction bases left unmatched: 3. The CDR3 loop reads CASSGTGGHNEQFF. DNA of the CDR3: TGTGCCAGCAGTGGGACAGGGGGACACAATGAGCAGTTCTTC.

The chain is built from TRBV28 and TRBJ1-1, with D perhaps TRBD1 (6 bases). The CDR3 runs to 14 residues. V gave up 5 bases and J gave up 11 bases, with 21 bases separating them. The germline V gene has CDR1 MDHEN and CDR2 SYDVKM. The DNA for the CDR3 is TGTGCCAGCAGTCCGGGTGGGGGCTTGGTGAGGGCTTTCTTT. Protein: CASSPGGGLVRAFF.

The chain is built from TRBV9 and TRBJ2-1; possibly TRBD2 for D (5 bases). Germline V gene lookup returns CDR1 SGDLS and CDR2 YYNGEE. Deletions cut 4 bases from V and 8 bases from J, with 16 bases between. The CDR3 length is 14 residues. The CDR3 sequence is CASSRRGSVYEQFF. The CDR3 DNA reads as TGTGCCAGCAGCCGCCGGGGTAGCGTCTATGAGCAGTTCTTC.